These 27 T cell receptor beta chains share one sample of origin, sequenced in a study of blood T cell repertoires in COVID-19. The assay was immunoSEQ multiplex PCR, and TCRdb's table has in-frame clones only and misses some. The table records about 33,000 clones, approximately 85% of them present only once. The sequenced material came from peripheral blood. The receptor source for this set is a man between 60 and 75 years old with active COVID-19.

This clone came up a few times. V is TRBV13 and J is TRBJ2-3; 8 bases are a match to TRBD2. CDR1 PRHDT and CDR2 FYEKMQ come from the germline V gene (reference sequence). V lost 1 base, J lost 0 bases, and 0 bases stayed unmatched. The CDR3 is made up of 15 amino acids. CDR3 DNA sequence: TGTGCCAGCAGCTTAGCGGGAGGGAGCACAGATACGCAGTATTTT. Amino acids: CASSLAGGSTDTQYF.

The chain employs TRBV14 and TRBJ2-5; 7 bases align to TRBD2. With V trimmed by 4 bases and J by 4 bases, 12 bases remained unmatched. CDR1 is SGHDN, CDR2 FVKESK, per germline. The CDR3 sequence is 16 residues long. The CDR3 sequence: CASSPRLAQSGETQYF. The CDR3 nucleotides are TGTGCCAGCAGCCCTAGACTAGCACAATCGGGAGAGACCCAGTACTTC.

The chain recombines TRBV3-1 (or the pseudogene TRBV3-2) with TRBJ2-3; D ambiguous. The CDR3 is 13 amino acids. CDR1 is LGHDT, CDR2 YNNKEL, per germline (reference sequence). Between the trimmed V and J ends, which lost 4 bases and 6 bases, there was a span of 11 bases. CDR3 nucleotide sequence: TGTGCCAGCAGCCTTCTGTCTATGGATACGCAGTATTTT. As protein: CASSLLSMDTQYF.

The rearrangement links TRBV3-1 (or the pseudogene TRBV3-2) to TRBJ2-1, with TRBD2 matching 11 bases. The CDR3 is 16 amino acids. Germline trimming cut 8 bases from V and 7 bases from J; bases unmatched to any gene: 13. The V gene's germline CDR1 is LGHDT and CDR2 YNNKEL (reference sequence). The CDR3 nucleotides read TGTGCCAGCGGCGGGGAACTAGCGGGAGTGTCAAATGAGCAGTTCTTC. Translated, it gives CASGGELAGVSNEQFF.

The chain carries TRBV7-2 and TRBJ2-3, with 15 bases aligning to TRBD2. The germline CDR1 and CDR2 sequences are SGHTA and FQGNSA. CDR3 length: 18 amino acids. J was trimmed by 10 bases and V by 5 bases; bases with no gene match: 16. The CDR3 DNA is TGTGCCAGCAGCGGGTCCGGGACTAGCGGGAGGATAGGGAGAGCGCAGTATTTT. Translation: CASSGSGTSGRIGRAQYF.

The V call is TRBV2, the J call TRBJ1-5; no reliable D call. V shed 9 bases and J shed 2 bases, with 11 bases lying between them. CDR1 is SNHLY and CDR2 is FYNNEI in the germline V gene. This CDR3 comprises 13 residues. The CDR3 nucleotides read TGTGCCAGAGGGAGAGACGGCAATCAGCCCCAGCATTTT. Amino acid sequence: CARGRDGNQPQHF.

The sample holds one count of this clone. The chain uses TRBV3-1 (or the pseudogene TRBV3-2) and TRBJ2-5, with TRBD2 as a possible D gene (6 bases). V was shortened by 4 bases and J by 1 base, with 13 bases between the two germline ends. The CDR3 contains 15 residues. Per germline, CDR1 LGHDT and CDR2 YNNKEL (reference sequence). In DNA form, the CDR3 reads TGTGCCAGCAGCCCGGGGGACGCCCTCCAAGAGACCCAGTACTTC. It translates to CASSPGDALQETQYF.

V and J are TRBV5-8 and TRBJ2-7, with a weak D call TRBD1 (6 bases). With 2 bases removed from V and 2 bases from J, the gap between germline ends came to 11 bases. Germline V gene lookup returns CDR1 SGHTS and CDR2 YDEGEE. This CDR3 comprises 14 residues. CDR3 amino acids: CASSFYGDTYEQYV. CDR3 in DNA: TGTGCCAGCAGCTTTTATGGGGACACCTACGAGCAGTACGTC.

The rearrangement joins TRBV10-3 to TRBJ2-2; 8 bases line up with TRBD2. In germline, CDR1 is ENHRY, CDR2 SYGVKD. This CDR3 has 14 amino acids. The trim removed 8 bases at V and 5 bases at J, leaving 7 bases unmatched. The CDR3 reads CAIQAGVGTGELFF. The CDR3 DNA follows: TGTGCCATCCAAGCGGGAGTAGGGACCGGGGAGCTGTTTTTT.

This clone was counted a single time. This chain connects TRBV5-1 to TRBJ2-7; D is perhaps TRBD1 (6 bases). CDR3 length: 14 residues. Germline V lookup: CDR1 SGHRS, CDR2 YFSETQ. Trimming took off 4 bases at V and 0 bases at J, with 11 bases between the two ends. The CDR3 loop reads CASSRGGSSYEQYF. The CDR3 DNA follows: TGCGCCAGCAGCCGTGGGGGCAGCTCCTACGAGCAGTACTTC.

This clone was counted a few times. The J gene is TRBJ2-1, the V gene TRBV6-1; 8 nucleotides line up with TRBD2. CDR3 size: 14 residues. The V and J ends lost 1 base and 7 bases, in that order; junction bases with no gene match: 3. Germline values: CDR1 MNHNS, CDR2 SASEGT. CDR3 nucleotides: TGTGCCAGCAGTGAAGGACTAGCGAATAATGAGCAGTTCTTC. It translates to CASSEGLANNEQFF.

This clone was observed a single time. The J gene is TRBJ2-3, the V gene TRBV5-1; D is perhaps TRBD2 (6 bases). Trimming pared 10 bases from V and 4 bases from J, leaving 13 bases between. The length of the CDR3 is 12 residues. From germline, CDR1 is SGHRS and CDR2 YFSETQ. CDR3 amino acids: CASSRGSDTQYF. CDR3 DNA: TGCGCCTCTAGCCGGGGGTCAGATACGCAGTATTTT. Supplemented by reference TRBV5-1 and TRBJ2-3, the full variable domain reads KAGVTQTPRYLIKTRGQQVTLSCSPISGHRSVSWYQQTPGQGLQFLFEYFSETQRNKGNFPGRFSGRQFSNSRSEMNVSTLELGDSALYLCASSRGSDTQYFGPGTRLTVL.

The chain couples TRBV11-3 to TRBJ2-7; D gene uncertain. CDR1 SGHNT and CDR2 YENEEA come from the germline V gene. Trimming removed 1 base from V and 3 bases from J, with 7 bases in between. The CDR3 is made up of 13 amino acids. CDR3 amino acids: CASSLVGGYEQYV. Written as DNA, the CDR3 is TGTGCCAGCAGCTTAGTTGGCGGCTACGAGCAGTACGTC.

The V call is TRBV5-6, the J call TRBJ2-7; the match to TRBD1 covers 7 bases. The CDR3 loop spans 14 amino acids. Germline-derived CDR1 and CDR2 are SGHDT and YYEEEE. V lost 2 bases to trimming and J lost 4 bases; unmatched junction nucleotides: 6. CDR3 sequence (DNA): TGTGCCAGCAGCTTCTACGACAGGGCGTACGAGCAGTACTTC. Its protein product is CASSFYDRAYEQYF.

This clone has just one count. The chain links TRBV19 to TRBJ1-5; 8 nucleotides align to TRBD1. J gave up 2 bases and V 6 bases, and 6 bases lay outside the gene matches. Germline CDR1 and CDR2: LNHDA and SQIVND (reference sequence). This CDR3 has 15 residues. The CDR3, as DNA: TGTGCCAGTAGCCGACAGGGGCAGGGCAATCAGCCCCAGCATTTT. Translated, it gives CASSRQGQGNQPQHF.

The chain recombines TRBV27 with TRBJ2-2, with D unresolved. In germline, CDR1 is MNHEY, CDR2 SMNVEV (reference sequence). V shed 3 bases and J shed 2 bases, with 7 bases lying between them. This CDR3 is built from 14 residues. The CDR3 DNA reads TGTGCCAGCAGTTTTGTAAAAAACACCGGGGAGCTGTTTTTT. It is translated as CASSFVKNTGELFF.

The J gene is TRBJ2-1, the V gene TRBV28; the match to TRBD2 covers 14 bases. Germline assignment: CDR1 MDHEN and CDR2 SYDVKM. The ends lost 6 bases at V and 9 bases at J; junction bases unmatched: 7. The CDR3 runs 15 residues. The CDR3 protein is CASRAGTSGRGEQFF. The CDR3 DNA is TGTGCCAGCAGGGCCGGGACTAGCGGGAGAGGTGAGCAGTTCTTC.

The chain is built from TRBV19 and TRBJ1-1; 7 bases are shared with TRBD1. This CDR3 contains 12 residues. The germline gives CDR1 LNHDA, CDR2 SQIVND (reference sequence). The V segment lost 8 bases and the J segment 4 bases; nucleotides outside the gene matches: 4. Written as DNA, the CDR3 is TGTGCCAGTTATAACAGGGGCACTGAAGCTTTCTTT. As protein: CASYNRGTEAFF.

This chain links TRBV7-8 with TRBJ2-5; 8 nucleotides agree with TRBD2. This CDR3 has 16 residues. V lost 3 bases and J lost 3; bases outside the gene matches: 9. Looked up from germline, CDR1 is SGHVS and CDR2 is FQNEAQ. CDR3 nucleotide sequence: TGTGCCAGCAGCTTCGGTTCTAGCGGGCTCAAAGAGACCCAGTACTTC. It yields the protein CASSFGSSGLKETQYF. Drawing the rest from reference TRBV7-8 and TRBJ2-5, the complete variable domain is GAGVSQSPRYKVAKRGQDVALRCDPISGHVSLFWYQQALGQGPEFLTYFQNEAQLDKSGLPSDRFFAERPEGSVSTLKIQRTQQEDSAVYLCASSFGSSGLKETQYFGPGTRLLVL.

CDR3 amino acids: CASSLRLDNEKLFF. CDR3 nucleotide sequence: TGTGCCAGCAGCTTGAGACTAGACAATGAAAAACTGTTTTTT. The chain recombines TRBV7-9 with TRBJ1-4; D not resolved. V lost 3 bases to trimming and J lost 5 bases, with 10 bases between them. Germline V gene sequence: CDR1 SEHNR, CDR2 FQNEAQ (reference sequence). The length of the CDR3 is 14 residues.

J is TRBJ2-1 and V is TRBV7-9; D unclear. This CDR3 contains 17 residues. V was pared by 5 bases and J by 3 bases, with 20 bases between. CDR1 is SEHNR and CDR2 is FQNEAQ in the germline V gene (reference sequence). CDR3 sequence reads: CASSGKTHGEVYNEQFF. Here the CDR3 DNA reads TGTGCCAGCAGCGGCAAGACTCACGGAGAGGTCTACAATGAGCAGTTCTTC.

The chain recombines TRBV27 with TRBJ2-7; 15 bases map to TRBD2. The CDR3 covers 19 residues. The germline V gene encodes CDR1 MNHEY and CDR2 SMNVEV (reference sequence). The J segment lost 5 bases and the V segment lost 6 bases, leaving 17 bases of the junction unmatched. The CDR3 sequence is CASSLSPGTSGRRRNEQYF. Written as DNA, the CDR3 is TGTGCCAGCAGCCTTTCCCCCGGGACTAGCGGGAGGAGGCGGAACGAGCAGTACTTC.

V usage is TRBV28 and J usage is TRBJ2-2; TRBD2 agrees at 7 bases. With V trimmed by 8 bases and J by 0 bases, 6 bases remained unmatched. CDR1 is MDHEN and CDR2 is SYDVKM in the germline V gene. The CDR3 has 15 residues. The CDR3 loop is CASQSGAANTGELFF. Written as DNA, the CDR3 is TGTGCCAGCCAAAGCGGGGCCGCGAACACCGGGGAGCTGTTTTTT. Using reference TRBV28 and TRBJ2-2 for the parts outside the CDR3, the full variable domain is DVKVTQSSRYLVKRTGEKVFLECVQDMDHENMFWYRQDPGLGLRLIYFSYDVKMKEKGDIPEGYSVSREKKERFSLILESASTNQTSMYLCASQSGAANTGELFFGEGSRLTVL.

The gene calls are TRBV6-6 and TRBJ2-6; no definite D call. The V gene's germline CDR1 is MNHNY and CDR2 SVGAGI (reference sequence). This CDR3 region has 17 residues. V dropped 5 bases and J dropped 0 bases, with 14 bases sitting between them. CDR3 DNA sequence: TGTGCCAGCAGTCTCAATGTACAACGCTCTGGGGCCAACGTCCTGACTTTC. This sequence encodes CASSLNVQRSGANVLTF.

This clone came up a few times. The chain joins TRBV9 to TRBJ2-1; 12 bases fit TRBD2. CDR1 and CDR2 from the germline V gene are SGDLS and YYNGEE. The junction had 15 bases not matched to a gene; V was cut back by 1 base and J by 7 bases. The CDR3 covers 19 residues. The CDR3 is CASSVNPSGRAINLNEQFF. The CDR3 DNA reads as TGTGCCAGCAGCGTAAACCCTAGCGGGAGGGCCATCAACTTGAATGAGCAGTTCTTC.

This clone was observed once. The genes are TRBV28 and TRBJ2-7, with TRBD2 matching over 7 bases. The CDR3 has 15 amino acids. Germline CDR1 reads MDHEN; CDR2 reads SYDVKM. After removal of 5 bases from V and 0 bases from J, the junction contained 7 bases not matched to a gene. The CDR3 region is CASSPPRGSSYEQYF. The CDR3 coding sequence is TGTGCCAGCAGTCCCCCTCGCGGGAGCTCCTACGAGCAGTACTTC.

The chain recombines TRBV28 with TRBJ1-6, with no clear D. V was trimmed by 4 bases and J by 1 base, leaving 8 bases between them. This CDR3 spans 15 amino acids. The germline gives CDR1 MDHEN, CDR2 SYDVKM. DNA of the CDR3: TGTGCCAGCAGTTCAGCAGGTTCCTATAATTCACCCCTCCACTTT. Translation: CASSSAGSYNSPLHF.